The 20 T cell receptor beta chains below were found in one sample sequenced in a study of T cell responses to AZD1222 COVID-19 vaccine. This table comes from immunoSEQ multiplex PCR, and its TCRdb copy is limited to in-frame clones, with some not included. The sample has fewer than 120,000 clones, 85% to 95% seen once. The input for sequencing was peripheral blood, taken on day 0 of AZD1222 vaccination. The receptors stem from an adult in good health.

This clone was recorded only once. This sequence joins TRBV30 and TRBJ1-5; D is perhaps TRBD1 (5 bases). The V and J ends lost 3 bases and 6 bases respectively, with 12 bases between them. The CDR3 is 13 residues long. Germline CDR1 GTSNPN, CDR2 SVGIG (reference sequence). The CDR3 loop reads CAWSTGALQPQHF. The CDR3 coding sequence is TGTGCCTGGAGCACAGGCGCTCTTCAGCCCCAGCATTTT.

J is TRBJ2-7 and V is TRBV12-5; 8 bases are a match to TRBD1. This CDR3 has 14 residues. With 1 base clipped from V and 4 bases from J, the junction kept 3 bases outside the gene matches. CDR1 and CDR2 from the germline V gene are LGHNT and FRNRAP. DNA of the CDR3: TGTGCTAGTGGTTTGGGGCAGGGGGCTTACGAGCAGTACTTC. Its protein is CASGLGQGAYEQYF.

This clone was picked up a small number of times. CDR3 nucleotide sequence: TGTGCCAGCAGCAACGGGACAGTCTATGGCTACACCTTC. Its protein is CASSNGTVYGYTF. The J gene is TRBJ1-2, the V gene TRBV12-3 or TRBV12-4, with 7 positions matching TRBD1. V shed 6 bases and J 4 bases; nucleotides not matched to a gene: 5. CDR3 length equals 13 residues.

The V gene is TRBV11-2, the J gene TRBJ2-6, with D perhaps matching TRBD1 (6 bases). The germline gives CDR1 SGHAT, CDR2 FQNNGV. CDR3 length: 17 residues. V lost 2 bases and J lost 0, with 11 bases in between. The CDR3 sequence is CASSLHGQPSGANVLTF. CDR3 coding DNA: TGTGCCAGCAGCTTACACGGACAGCCCTCTGGGGCCAACGTCCTGACTTTC.

This rearrangement joins TRBV6-5 to TRBJ1-1, with unresolved D. The CDR3 runs 13 residues. Germline CDR1 MNHEY, CDR2 SVGAGI. V shed 6 bases and J shed 0 bases, with 8 bases lying between them. CDR3 bases: TGTGCCAGCAGAGACGCAGTGAACACTGAAGCTTTCTTT. This codes for CASRDAVNTEAFF.

The V gene is TRBV10-3, the J gene TRBJ2-7; 12 bases fit TRBD2. CDR3 length: 19 amino acids. Germline-derived CDR1 and CDR2 are ENHRY and SYGVKD. V gave up 4 bases and J gave up 5 bases; unmatched junction bases: 18. The CDR3 nucleotides are TGTGCCATCAGTGTTGGTTCCTTACTAGCGGGGGGTCTTCGCGACGAGCAGTACTTC. Translated: CAISVGSLLAGGLRDEQYF.

This chain joins TRBV27 and TRBJ1-5; 7 nucleotides agree with TRBD1. CDR3 length: 15 amino acids. Trimming took 6 bases from V and 4 from J; bases not matched to a gene: 9. CDR1 MNHEY and CDR2 SMNVEV come from the germline V gene (reference sequence). The chain's CDR3 is CASRPRQGINQPQHF. CDR3 nucleotides: TGTGCCAGCAGACCTCGACAGGGCATAAATCAGCCCCAGCATTTT.

This sequence joins TRBV15 and TRBJ2-2, with D perhaps matching TRBD2 (5 bases). The germline V gene has CDR1 LNHNV and CDR2 YYDKDF (reference sequence). The CDR3 contains 16 residues. The ends were cut back, 0 bases at V and 3 bases at J, with 11 bases in the middle. CDR3 bases: TGTGCCACCAGCAGAGATGTAGGGAGATACACCGGGGAGCTGTTTTTT. This sequence encodes CATSRDVGRYTGELFF.

The J gene is TRBJ2-7, the V gene TRBV28; weak D call: TRBD1 (6 bases). Between the trimmed V and J ends, which lost 3 bases and 0 bases, there was a span of 9 bases. From germline, CDR1 is MDHEN and CDR2 SYDVKM. The CDR3 sequence is 14 residues long. The CDR3 DNA is TGTGCCAGCAGTTTGTCAGGGGACTCCTACGAGCAGTACTTC. Amino acids: CASSLSGDSYEQYF. The full variable domain, completed using reference TRBV28 and TRBJ2-7, is DVKVTQSSRYLVKRTGEKVFLECVQDMDHENMFWYRQDPGLGLRLIYFSYDVKMKEKGDIPEGYSVSREKKERFSLILESASTNQTSMYLCASSLSGDSYEQYFGPGTRLTVT.

The chain is built from TRBV3-1 (or the pseudogene TRBV3-2) and TRBJ2-5; TRBD2 matches 11 bases. V was pared by 1 base and J by 4 bases, with 8 bases of the junction left unmatched. CDR3 size: 17 residues. The germline CDR1 and CDR2 sequences are LGHDT and YNNKEL (reference sequence). The CDR3 DNA is TGTGCCAGCAGCCAAGTCCGAGCTAGCGGGGGGTCAGAGACCCAGTACTTC. It yields the protein CASSQVRASGGSETQYF.

This chain joins TRBV5-6 and TRBJ2-7; no definite D call. The CDR3 loop spans 12 amino acids. Deletions cut 4 bases from V and 6 bases from J, with 11 bases between. Germline CDR1 reads SGHDT; CDR2 reads YYEEEE. The CDR3 reads CASSARPVEQYF. CDR3 bases: TGTGCCAGCAGCGCACGCCCCGTCGAGCAGTACTTC.

The chain is built from TRBV19 and TRBJ1-1; D might be TRBD1 (5 bases). Germline CDR1 reads LNHDA; CDR2 reads SQIVND (reference sequence). CDR3 size: 13 residues. CDR3: CAGVGGLNTEAFF. The CDR3 DNA reads as TGTGCGGGAGTTGGGGGACTAAACACTGAAGCTTTCTTT.

This rearrangement joins TRBV12-5 to TRBJ1-5; weak D call: TRBD1 (6 bases). Germline lookup yields CDR1 LGHNT and CDR2 FRNRAP. The germline V and J ends were trimmed by 8 bases and 5 bases, with 10 bases remaining between them. The CDR3 is 12 residues long. The CDR3 sequence: CASQGMYQPQHF. In DNA form, the CDR3 reads TGTGCTAGTCAGGGGATGTATCAGCCCCAGCATTTT.

The chain combines TRBV19 with TRBJ1-2, with D unclear. Germline lookup yields CDR1 LNHDA and CDR2 SQIVND (reference sequence). This CDR3 has 15 residues. Trimming took 3 bases from V and 6 from J, leaving 17 bases between them. CDR3 sequence reads: CASSIERILIDGYTF. The CDR3 nucleotides are TGTGCCAGTAGTATTGAGCGGATTTTGATTGATGGCTACACCTTC.

The chain recombines TRBV7-9 with TRBJ1-1; 8 nucleotides align to TRBD1. The germline V gene encodes CDR1 SEHNR and CDR2 FQNEAQ (reference sequence). The V gene end was trimmed by 11 bases and the J gene end by 7 bases; junction bases not matched to a gene: 9. This CDR3 spans 12 amino acids. Written as DNA, the CDR3 is TGTGCCGTCGTCCCAGGGGGCATTGAAGCTTTCTTT. Translation gives CAVVPGGIEAFF.

This chain connects TRBV30 to TRBJ1-3; 8 nucleotides match TRBD1. V shed 5 bases and J 4 bases; nucleotides not matched to a gene: 4. Germline V gene lookup returns CDR1 GTSNPN and CDR2 SVGIG (reference sequence). This CDR3 has 13 amino acids. CDR3 in DNA: TGTGCCTGGGCGCGGGACAGGGGAAACACCATATATTTT. It encodes CAWARDRGNTIYF.

The chain is built from TRBV3-1 (or the pseudogene TRBV3-2) and TRBJ1-1; no reliable D call. The V end was cut by 1 base, the J end by 5 bases, with 11 bases between. This CDR3 has 14 amino acids. The germline gives CDR1 LGHDT, CDR2 YNNKEL (reference sequence). CDR3 nucleotide sequence: TGTGCCAGCAGCCAAGGAGGAGGGCTGACTGAAGCTTTCTTT. Its protein product is CASSQGGGLTEAFF.

In the case of this clone: One junction end disagrees with the germline gene, perhaps due to a read error. The V and J genes are TRBV3-1 (or the pseudogene TRBV3-2) and TRBJ2-7, with 7 bases aligning to TRBD1. The CDR3 is 13 amino acids. CDR1 is LGHDT and CDR2 is YNNKEL in the germline V gene (reference sequence). The CDR3 nucleotides are TGTGCCAGCAGCCAAGGTGTGACAGGGCGTGAGGACTTC. Amino acids: CASSQGVTGREDF.

This clone was detected once. V and J are TRBV5-6 and TRBJ1-2; D is perhaps TRBD1 (6 bases). Germline V gives CDR1 SGHDT, CDR2 YYEEEE. The V gene lost 4 bases and the J gene lost 3 bases, with 13 bases spanning the gap. The CDR3 contains 14 residues. Here the CDR3 reads CASSGNRAYYGYTF. CDR3 coding DNA: TGTGCCAGCAGCGGAAACAGGGCCTACTATGGCTACACCTTC.

A note on this clone: Other DNA sequences from this sample encode an identical CDR3 as well. The chain couples TRBV7-2 to TRBJ2-1; D gene ambiguous. Germline V gene data show CDR1 as SGHTA and CDR2 as FQGNSA. The CDR3 runs 11 residues. The V end lost 1 base, the J end lost 9 bases, and 4 bases lay between the germline ends. DNA of the CDR3: TGTGCCAGCAGCTTAGGTGGTGAGCAGTTCTTC. The encoded protein is CASSLGGEQFF.